These T cell receptor beta chains were read from a single sample in a study of human CD8 memory T cell subsets. TCRdb re-called the 5' RACE reads; one entry per CDR3 protein, DNA not given. The specimen's table records under 20,000 distinct CDR3 sequences. The sample comprised CD8+ T cells from PBMCs. These receptor sequences come from a human donor in good health. Both conserved end residues are part of each CDR3. Fields, in order: clone size, J gene, CDR3 length, V gene, CDR3 protein. Rows give clone size only sometimes, using once, few, many, or a class for an expanded clone.

>.|TRBJ2-7|13|TRBV10-1
CASSDAGGYEQYF
>.|TRBJ2-7|19|TRBV7-9
CASSSTSGLAGGTPYEQYF
>.|TRBJ1-6|16|TRBV4-1
CASSQVPGGLNSPLHF
>.|TRBJ2-5|14|TRBV3-1
CASSQERKPETQYF
>medium-sized|TRBJ2-1|14|TRBV29-1
CSVVPSGSYNEQFF
>.|TRBJ2-2|17|TRBV5-1
CASSPLAGEMNTGELFF
>.|TRBJ2-1|15|TRBV16
CASSQSGTSGVEQFF
>.|TRBJ2-1|16|TRBV14
CASSQAYGRRGNEQFF
>.|TRBJ2-2|15|TRBV7-9
CASPPYDRNTGELFF
>.|TRBJ2-5|16|TRBV4-1
CASSQVSGARQETQYF
>.|TRBJ2-2|16|TRBV27
CASSPLTGLNTGELFF
>.|TRBJ2-5|16|TRBV9
CASSVGIPGRQETQYF
>medium-sized|TRBJ1-1|15|TRBV29-1
CSVEVVGDSNTEAFF
>.|TRBJ1-1|17|TRBV4-1
CASSQDGAGVQNTEAFF